What follows are 5 T cell receptor beta chains derived from one specimen sequenced in a study of response to subunit inactivated influenza vaccine. TCRdb called the RT-PCR reads again in MiXCR, with one record for every CDR3 protein. The sample has fewer than 600,000 distinct CDR3 sequences; 6% to 9% are singletons. The sample in question was PBMCs from blood, obtained approximately 25 months after vaccination. These TCRs come from a man aged 50-75 years who received an inactivated influenza vaccine.

The chain carries TRBV28 and TRBJ2-7, with TRBD2 as a possible D gene (6 bases). Germline lookup yields CDR1 MDHEN and CDR2 SYDVKM. This CDR3 is built from 15 residues. V lost 4 bases and J 4 bases, leaving 17 bases between the germline ends. The CDR3 sequence: CASSSWGTGEYEQYF. In DNA form, the CDR3 reads TGTGCCAGCAGTTCTTGGGGGACTGGAGAGTACGAGCAGTACTTC.

This clonotype was counted many times. The V gene is TRBV12-3 or TRBV12-4, the J gene TRBJ2-1; 9 bases map to TRBD1. This CDR3 region has 14 residues. The ends lost 7 bases at V and 6 bases at J; junction bases unmatched: 7. CDR3 sequence (DNA): TGTGCCAGCACTGGAGGACAGGGGATCAATGAGCAGTTCTTC. It yields the protein CASTGGQGINEQFF.

The chain joins TRBV7-9 to TRBJ2-1; the match to TRBD1 covers 7 bases. CDR1 and CDR2 from the germline V gene are SEHNR and FQNEAQ (reference sequence). The CDR3 has 16 residues. J was trimmed by 3 bases and V by 2 bases; bases with no gene match: 7. CDR3 DNA: TGTGCCAGCAGCTTACTGGGGGACAGATACTACAATGAGCAGTTCTTC. It is translated as CASSLLGDRYYNEQFF. Supplemented by reference TRBV7-9 and TRBJ2-1, the full variable domain reads DTGVSQNPRHKITKRGQNVTFRCDPISEHNRLYWYRQTLGQGPEFLTYFQNEAQLEKSRLLSDRFSAERPKGSFSTLEIQRTEQGDSAMYLCASSLLGDRYYNEQFFGPGTRLTVL.

The rearrangement joins TRBV14 to TRBJ2-2; D possibly matches TRBD1 or TRBD2 (6 bases each). V was trimmed by 0 bases and J by 6 bases, leaving 8 bases between them. Per germline, CDR1 SGHDN and CDR2 FVKESK. CDR3 length: 14 amino acids. CDR3 loop: CASSQERGAGELFF. CDR3 DNA sequence: TGTGCCAGCAGCCAAGAGAGGGGGGCCGGGGAGCTGTTTTTT. The complete variable domain, with remaining parts taken from reference TRBV14 and TRBJ2-2, reads EAGVTQFPSHSVIEKGQTVTLRCDPISGHDNLYWYRRVMGKEIKFLLHFVKESKQDESGMPNNRFLAERTGGTYSTLKVQPAELEDSGVYFCASSQERGAGELFFGEGSRLTVL.

This rearrangement joins TRBV4-3 to TRBJ1-1, with a possible D match to TRBD1 (6 bases). Germline CDR1 reads LGHNA; CDR2 reads YSLEER. Trimming cost V 1 base and J 4 bases, with 13 bases left between them. The CDR3 consists of 15 residues. The CDR3 here is CASSQVGTRGTEAFF. As DNA, the CDR3 is TGCGCCAGCAGCCAAGTTGGGACACGGGGCACTGAAGCTTTCTTT.